The following is a TCR beta chain sequence with its context. Assay: immunoSEQ multiplex PCR; the TCRdb copy retains only in-frame clones and omits some. Among 30,000 to 45,000 clones, roughly 90% were seen once, and the ten largest hold roughly 10%. These data are taken from a study of CD4 T cells in relation to SARS-CoV-2 and coronaviruses. In the study overall: Patient ages ranged from roughly 20 to 72, median 38. Two subjects were Hispanic; patients were roughly 8 males and a few females.

CDR1 is LGHDT, CDR2 YNNKEL, per germline (reference sequence). CDR3 size: 16 residues. With V trimmed by 2 bases and J by 6 bases, 8 bases remained unmatched. The V call is TRBV3-1 (or the pseudogene TRBV3-2), the J call TRBJ1-5; 9 bases line up with TRBD1. The receptor comes from an adult with COVID-19. The sequenced material came from memory CD4+ T cells from PBMCs. The CDR3 protein is CASSQSDTGGRQPQHF. The CDR3 nucleotides are TGTGCCAGCAGCCAATCAGACACAGGGGGCCGTCAGCCCCAGCATTTT.